A single sample is the source of the 10 T cell receptor beta chains below, sequenced in a study of beta chain features in type 1 diabetes. The study's findings and limits: Moderate yet significant TCRB CDR3 shortening was seen in Type 1 diabetes patients in all four CD4+ subsets.

Their specific antigens are unknown. The whole isolated RNA underwent reverse transcription, so sequencing captured expressed TCRB transcripts. TCRdb keeps only in-frame clones here, not all; method: immunoSEQ multiplex PCR. The table has a few hundred thousand clones, about 23% seen once. Sequencing used naive CD4+ T cells from blood. Source of these receptors: a woman in her 30s with type 1 diabetes.

This clone was counted a few times. This chain joins TRBV2 and TRBJ1-5, with 10 bases that match TRBD1. V shed 8 bases, J shed 4 bases, and the junction held 5 bases outside the gene matches. The CDR3 runs to 14 residues. CDR1 is SNHLY, CDR2 FYNNEI, per germline. The CDR3, as DNA: TGTGCCAGCGAGGGGACAGGGGCGAATCAGCCCCAGCATTTT. It yields the protein CASEGTGANQPQHF.

As for this clone: This sample includes further DNA sequences coding for the same CDR3. The chain combines TRBV5-1 with TRBJ2-1, with D possibly being TRBD2 (6 bases). Trimming left V 0 bases short and J 1 base short, with 8 bases between. This CDR3 is built from 15 residues. Germline V gives CDR1 SGHRS, CDR2 YFSETQ. CDR3 bases: TGCGCCAGCAGCTTGGTCGGGGGATCCTACAATGAGCAGTTCTTC. It is translated as CASSLVGGSYNEQFF.

In this sample, this clone turned up a few times. V usage is TRBV4-1 and J usage is TRBJ1-5; D is unclear. The V gene lost 2 bases and the J gene lost 5 bases, with 7 bases spanning the gap. The CDR3 sequence is 13 residues long. Germline V gives CDR1 MGHRA, CDR2 YSYEKL. The CDR3 nucleotides are TGCGCCAGCAGCCAATCCTCAGATCAGCCCCAGCATTTT. It translates to CASSQSSDQPQHF.

The rearrangement uses TRBV18 and TRBJ2-2; tentative D call: TRBD1 (5 bases). V lost 6 bases and J lost 3, with 17 bases in between. The CDR3 consists of 16 residues. Germline assignment: CDR1 KGHSH and CDR2 LQKENI. The CDR3 sequence is CASSSLRGSDTGELFF. The CDR3 DNA is TGTGCCAGCTCGAGCTTAAGGGGCTCGGACACCGGGGAGCTGTTTTTT.

This clone was seen a few times. The CDR3 sequence is CSVLRRDRGHEQYF. In nucleotides, the CDR3 is TGCAGCGTCCTTCGACGGGACAGGGGCCACGAGCAGTACTTC. The chain employs TRBV29-1 and TRBJ2-7; 10 nucleotides match TRBD1. Trimming took 6 bases from V and 5 from J; bases not matched to a gene: 10. Germline CDR1 reads SQVTM; CDR2 reads ANQGSEA. The CDR3 extends over 14 amino acids.

The V call is TRBV28, the J call TRBJ1-1, with D unresolved. The germline V gene has CDR1 MDHEN and CDR2 SYDVKM. V gave up 10 bases and J gave up 2 bases, with 14 bases separating them. CDR3 size: 13 residues. The CDR3 reads CATPWEANTEAFF. The CDR3 DNA is TGTGCCACCCCGTGGGAGGCAAACACTGAAGCTTTCTTT.

The sample holds a few counts of this clone. The J gene is TRBJ2-6, the V gene TRBV6-1, with D possibly matching TRBD2 (5 bases). The V and J ends lost 8 bases and 0 bases respectively, with 5 bases between them. This CDR3 contains 13 residues. Germline CDR1 is MNHNS and CDR2 is SASEGT. The CDR3, as DNA: TGTGCCAGCGAGGGCTCTGGGGCCAACGTCCTGACTTTC. It encodes CASEGSGANVLTF.

The chain links TRBV7-2 to TRBJ2-1, with 9 bases that match TRBD2. The CDR3 length is 15 residues. The trim removed 0 bases at V and 6 bases at J, leaving 3 bases unmatched. CDR1 is SGHTA and CDR2 is FQGNSA in the germline V gene. The CDR3 DNA follows: TGTGCCAGCAGCTTAGCGGCGGGAGGGCCCAATGAGCAGTTCTTC. Translated: CASSLAAGGPNEQFF.

The CDR3 coding sequence is TGTGCCAGCTCAGAAGACAGGGTGGGCACTGAAGCTTTCTTT. The encoded protein is CASSEDRVGTEAFF. V usage is TRBV18 and J usage is TRBJ1-1; 7 bases agree with TRBD1. Germline V gene sequence: CDR1 KGHSH, CDR2 LQKENI. The CDR3 contains 14 residues. Trimming cost V 5 bases and J 4 bases; bases outside gene matches: 7.

The chain's CDR3 is CSVGIPSGRALDTQYF. The CDR3 DNA reads TGCAGCGTTGGGATCCCTAGCGGGAGGGCATTAGATACGCAGTATTTT. The chain has TRBV29-1 and TRBJ2-3; TRBD2 agrees at 12 bases. Germline CDR1 and CDR2: SQVTM and ANQGSEA. Trimming at V came to 4 bases and at J to 5 bases, leaving 10 bases not matched to a gene. The CDR3 spans 16 residues.